The 28 T cell receptor beta chains in this list originate from one sample, sequenced in a study of blood T cell repertoires in COVID-19. Clones were sequenced by immunoSEQ multiplex PCR, and TCRdb holds only the in-frame ones, with some missing. The sample gives fewer than 200,000 clones, 84% of which show up once; about 8% is in the top ten. Material: peripheral blood. Source of these receptors: a man in his forties who had recovered from COVID-19.

J is TRBJ2-1 and V is TRBV11-2, with D unclear. Between the trimmed V and J ends, which lost 1 base and 11 bases, there was a span of 6 bases. The CDR3 consists of 11 residues. The germline gives CDR1 SGHAT, CDR2 FQNNGV. CDR3 DNA sequence: TGTGCCAGCAGCTTAGGTCCTCAGCAGTTCTTC. Translation gives CASSLGPQQFF.

This sequence joins TRBV30 and TRBJ1-1; weak D call: TRBD1 (5 bases). Trimming pared 0 bases from V and 0 bases from J, leaving 8 bases between. There are 14 residues in the CDR3. Germline values: CDR1 GTSNPN, CDR2 SVGIG (reference sequence). In DNA, the CDR3 is TGTGCCTGGAGTGTGGCGACAGTGAACACTGAAGCTTTCTTT. Encoded protein: CAWSVATVNTEAFF.

The gene calls are TRBV6-4 and TRBJ1-6, with a possible D match to TRBD1 (5 bases). Germline CDR1 and CDR2: MRHNA and SNTAGT. Trimming shortened V by 3 bases and J by 10 bases, and 13 bases separated the two germline ends. The CDR3 is 14 amino acids. CDR3 sequence reads: CASSEGGIWSPLHF. CDR3 sequence (DNA): TGTGCCAGCAGTGAGGGGGGGATTTGGTCACCCCTCCACTTT.

The chain carries TRBV4-3 and TRBJ1-3; 9 bases align to TRBD1. Trimming took 3 bases from V and 2 from J; bases not matched to a gene: 2. Germline V gene sequence: CDR1 LGHNA, CDR2 YSLEER. This CDR3 region has 15 residues. Written as DNA, the CDR3 is TGCGCCAGCAGCCAGCACAGGGGGCCTGGAAACACCATATATTTT. Translated, it gives CASSQHRGPGNTIYF.

The chain is built from TRBV4-2 and TRBJ1-6, with 11 bases matching TRBD1. V lost 4 bases, J lost 14 bases, and 16 bases stayed unmatched. Germline-derived CDR1 and CDR2 are LGHNA and YNFKEQ. This CDR3 region has 17 residues. DNA for the CDR3: TGTGCCAGCAGCCCACGCCGGGACAGGGGGGGAGAATTCACCCTCCACTTT. Its protein product is CASSPRRDRGGEFTLHF.

V usage is TRBV4-1 and J usage is TRBJ2-3; 7 bases are a match to TRBD2. CDR3 length equals 14 residues. V gave up 8 bases and J gave up 2 bases; unmatched junction bases: 7. Germline CDR1 is MGHRA and CDR2 is YSYEKL. CDR3 bases: TGCGCCAGCCGTGCGGGGGACGCCACAGATACGCAGTATTTT. Translated: CASRAGDATDTQYF.

This chain joins TRBV18 and TRBJ2-1; D is ambiguous. Trimming removed 6 bases from V and 8 bases from J, with 20 bases in between. The CDR3 has 15 residues. CDR1 and CDR2 from the germline V gene are KGHSH and LQKENI. The CDR3 sequence is CASSAPRPLDDEQFF. CDR3 bases: TGTGCCAGCTCCGCCCCTAGGCCCCTGGATGATGAGCAGTTCTTC.

The J gene is TRBJ1-6, the V gene TRBV27; D not certain. Trimming shortened V by 7 bases and J by 14 bases, and 15 bases separated the two germline ends. From germline, CDR1 is MNHEY and CDR2 SMNVEV (reference sequence). This CDR3 has 12 amino acids. In nucleotides, the CDR3 is TGTGCCAGCACTGACACCCTGGATGCCCTCCACTTT. It specifies CASTDTLDALHF.

This clone showed up just a few times. This chain connects TRBV7-6 to TRBJ2-2; 7 bases are shared with TRBD2. V was pared by 0 bases and J by 6 bases, with 10 bases of the junction left unmatched. The CDR3 totals 17 residues. The germline V gene has CDR1 SGHVS and CDR2 FNYEAQ. The DNA for the CDR3 is TGTGCCAGCAGCTTAGCGACGCCTTCGGGGGGTGCCGGGGAGCTGTTTTTT. Protein sequence: CASSLATPSGGAGELFF. The whole variable domain, remainder taken from reference TRBV7-6 and TRBJ2-2, is GAGVSQSPRYKVTKRGQDVALRCDPISGHVSLYWYRQALGQGPEFLTYFNYEAQQDKSGLPNDRFSAERPEGSISTLTIQRTEQRDSAMYRCASSLATPSGGAGELFFGEGSRLTVL.

This clone was counted only a few times. This chain connects TRBV4-3 to TRBJ2-5, with 8 positions matching TRBD2. Trimming cost V 4 bases and J 1 base; bases outside gene matches: 2. The CDR3 is 14 amino acids. CDR1 is LGHNA, CDR2 YSLEER, per germline. The CDR3 bases are TGCGCCAGCAGCCCCGGACTAGCCCAAGAGACCCAGTACTTC. It yields the protein CASSPGLAQETQYF.

This rearrangement joins TRBV9 to TRBJ2-1, with TRBD2 matching 11 bases. Trimming cost V 0 bases and J 5 bases; bases outside gene matches: 13. In germline, CDR1 is SGDLS, CDR2 YYNGEE. The CDR3 has 19 amino acids. The CDR3 loop reads CASSVVPPSGRLTDNEQFF. The CDR3 DNA follows: TGTGCCAGCAGCGTAGTGCCCCCTAGCGGGAGGCTTACAGACAATGAGCAGTTCTTC.

The V and J genes are TRBV5-4 and TRBJ2-7; 9 nucleotides agree with TRBD1. V lost 3 bases to trimming and J lost 8 bases; unmatched junction nucleotides: 12. This CDR3 has 15 amino acids. Germline V CDR1 and CDR2: SGHNT, YYREEE (reference sequence). CDR3 sequence reads: CASSSPGQGAVKQYF. CDR3 coding DNA: TGTGCCAGCAGCTCGCCGGGACAGGGTGCGGTCAAGCAGTACTTC.

The chain links TRBV27 to TRBJ1-1, with TRBD1 as a possible D gene (5 bases). The CDR3 sequence is 14 residues long. CDR1 MNHEY and CDR2 SMNVEV come from the germline V gene (reference sequence). V was shortened by 10 bases and J by 0 bases, with 15 bases between the two germline ends. The CDR3 loop is CATKVGQMNTEAFF. DNA of the CDR3: TGTGCCACCAAGGTGGGGCAGATGAACACTGAAGCTTTCTTT.

This rearrangement joins TRBV10-3 to TRBJ2-2; 7 nucleotides align to TRBD1. Germline V gene sequence: CDR1 ENHRY, CDR2 SYGVKD. V trimming: 3 bases; J trimming: 5 bases; junction bases outside the gene matches: 9. The CDR3 is 16 residues long. The CDR3 spells CAISDSTGRGTGELFF. The CDR3 nucleotides are TGTGCCATCAGTGATTCGACAGGGAGAGGGACCGGGGAGCTGTTTTTT.

This chain connects TRBV18 to TRBJ2-5; 7 nucleotides agree with TRBD2. The germline V gene has CDR1 KGHSH and CDR2 LQKENI. J lost 4 bases, V lost 3 bases, and 8 bases had no gene match. The CDR3 is made up of 15 amino acids. For the CDR3, the DNA is TGTGCCAGCTCACCTTTCTCCGGCGGGGGAGAGACCCAGTACTTC. It encodes CASSPFSGGGETQYF.

The V gene is TRBV2, the J gene TRBJ2-1, with a possible D match to TRBD1 (6 bases). CDR3 length: 14 amino acids. With 2 bases removed from V and 2 bases from J, the gap between germline ends came to 7 bases. CDR1 and CDR2 from the germline V gene are SNHLY and FYNNEI. The CDR3 reads CASSEWGPYNEQFF. CDR3 nucleotides: TGTGCCAGCAGTGAATGGGGGCCCTACAATGAGCAGTTCTTC.

The chain uses TRBV9 and TRBJ2-3; 8 bases map to TRBD2. Germline CDR1 reads SGDLS; CDR2 reads YYNGEE. The trim removed 4 bases at V and 5 bases at J, leaving 9 bases unmatched. This CDR3 is built from 15 residues. The CDR3 reads CASSSGGYIGDTQYF. The CDR3 coding sequence is TGTGCCAGCAGCTCGGGGGGGTATATTGGAGATACGCAGTATTTT. Full variable domain (remainder filled in from reference TRBV9 and TRBJ2-3): DSGVTQTPKHLITATGQRVTLRCSPRSGDLSVYWYQQSLDQGLQFLIQYYNGEERAKGNILERFSAQQFPDLHSELNLSSLELGDSALYFCASSSGGYIGDTQYFGPGTRLTVL.

The rearrangement joins TRBV6-5 to TRBJ1-1; no clear D. From germline, CDR1 is MNHEY and CDR2 SVGAGI. Between the trimmed V and J ends, which lost 6 bases and 0 bases, there was a span of 14 bases. The CDR3 is 15 residues long. CDR3 loop: CASSASGGLNTEAFF. The CDR3 DNA reads as TGTGCCAGCAGCGCCTCCGGAGGGCTGAACACTGAAGCTTTCTTT.

The V and J genes are TRBV18 and TRBJ1-4, with a tentative D call TRBD1 (5 bases). The V gene's germline CDR1 is KGHSH and CDR2 LQKENI. This CDR3 is 16 amino acids long. Trimming shortened V by 3 bases and J by 6 bases, and 17 bases separated the two germline ends. The CDR3 loop is CASSPDYRGNYEKLFF. The CDR3 DNA is TGTGCCAGCTCACCTGATTACCGGGGGAATTATGAAAAACTGTTTTTT.

The chain employs TRBV2 and TRBJ2-5; unclear D gene. The V end was cut by 3 bases, the J end by 5 bases, with 10 bases between. The CDR3 consists of 13 residues. Germline V gene sequence: CDR1 SNHLY, CDR2 FYNNEI. As DNA, the CDR3 is TGTGCCAGCAGTGATGAGCCTCGGGAGACCCAGTACTTC. The encoded protein is CASSDEPRETQYF.

The genes are TRBV15 and TRBJ2-5; D gene ambiguous. CDR3 length: 13 residues. V was cut by 0 bases and J by 1 base, with 3 bases left in between. The germline V gene encodes CDR1 LNHNV and CDR2 YYDKDF (reference sequence). The CDR3 DNA reads as TGTGCCACCAGCAGAGACCGCCAAGAGACCCAGTACTTC. Amino acids: CATSRDRQETQYF.

This chain joins TRBV7-8 and TRBJ2-2, with 12 bases aligning to TRBD2. This CDR3 comprises 16 residues. CDR1 and CDR2 (germline): SGHVS, FQNEAQ. With 5 bases clipped from V and 6 bases from J, the junction kept 7 bases outside the gene matches. CDR3 coding DNA: TGTGCCAGCAGCGCCTTGACTAGCGGGGGAGCCGGGGAGCTGTTTTTT. This codes for CASSALTSGGAGELFF.

The chain joins TRBV6-2 or TRBV6-3 to TRBJ2-1; 11 bases are a match to TRBD2. V trimming: 4 bases; J trimming: 6 bases; junction bases outside the gene matches: 8. The CDR3 spans 16 residues. Germline CDR1 MNHEY, CDR2 SVGEGT. The CDR3 DNA sequence: TGTGCCAGCAGTTCGGGGACTAGCGGATATTTCAATGAGCAGTTCTTC. Its translation: CASSSGTSGYFNEQFF.

V usage is TRBV24-1 and J usage is TRBJ1-6, with D possibly being TRBD1 (5 bases). Between the trimmed V and J ends, which lost 12 bases and 0 bases, there was a span of 20 bases. Germline V gives CDR1 KGHDR, CDR2 SFDVKD. The CDR3 totals 17 residues. The CDR3 nucleotides read TGTGCCGCAAAGGGGCAATTGTGCTCCTCCTATAATTCACCCCTCCACTTT. Its protein product is CAAKGQLCSSYNSPLHF.

The chain joins TRBV9 to TRBJ1-1; D not certain. The V gene lost 0 bases and the J gene lost 2 bases, with 11 bases spanning the gap. Germline values: CDR1 SGDLS, CDR2 YYNGEE. This CDR3 comprises 15 residues. The CDR3 DNA is TGTGCCAGCAGCGTAGGTAACTTCCCAAACACTGAAGCTTTCTTT. Translating gives CASSVGNFPNTEAFF. Full variable domain (remainder filled in from reference TRBV9 and TRBJ1-1): DSGVTQTPKHLITATGQRVTLRCSPRSGDLSVYWYQQSLDQGLQFLIQYYNGEERAKGNILERFSAQQFPDLHSELNLSSLELGDSALYFCASSVGNFPNTEAFFGQGTRLTVV.

The rearrangement uses TRBV24-1 and TRBJ2-1; 9 nucleotides line up with TRBD2. This CDR3 region has 15 residues. Germline lookup yields CDR1 KGHDR and CDR2 SFDVKD. The J segment lost 3 bases and the V segment lost 5 bases, leaving 4 bases of the junction unmatched. CDR3 nucleotide sequence: TGTGCCACCAGTGGAGCGGGAGGAGGCTACAATGAGCAGTTCTTC. Translation gives CATSGAGGGYNEQFF.

The rearrangement joins TRBV4-1 to TRBJ1-2; D is unclear. V gave up 5 bases and J gave up 2 bases, with 15 bases separating them. CDR1 and CDR2 (germline): MGHRA, YSYEKL. The CDR3 loop spans 15 amino acids. The CDR3 nucleotides read TGCGCCAGCAGCGACCCGCGGAGAGGAAACTATGGCTACACCTTC. Protein: CASSDPRRGNYGYTF.

This rearrangement joins TRBV7-2 to TRBJ2-7; 9 nucleotides align to TRBD1. CDR3 size: 13 residues. In germline, CDR1 is SGHTA, CDR2 FQGNSA. With V trimmed by 5 bases and J by 7 bases, 6 bases remained unmatched. The CDR3 spells CASSRDRVREQYF. CDR3 nucleotide sequence: TGTGCCAGCAGCCGGGACAGGGTTCGGGAGCAGTACTTC.